This entry lists 19 T cell receptor beta chains sequenced from one sample in a study of T cells after yellow fever vaccination. Each CDR3 protein is one row after TCRdb ran MiXCR on the 5' RACE reads. Of about 58,000 distinct CDR3 sequences in the sample, roughly 7.4% are singletons; the top ten hold less than 45%. Material: CD8+ T cells sorted from PBMCs, obtained on the day of the first yellow fever vaccination. These receptors were obtained from a man aged 18 to 29 who received the YFV17D yellow fever vaccine.

This clonotype was recorded a few times. The chain carries TRBV10-3 and TRBJ1-1, with 9 positions matching TRBD1. This CDR3 region has 15 residues. Germline V CDR1 and CDR2: ENHRY, SYGVKD. Trimming at V came to 4 bases and at J to 0 bases, leaving 3 bases not matched to a gene. As DNA, the CDR3 is TGTGCCATCAGTGTAACAGGGGGCATGAACACTGAAGCTTTCTTT. Its translation is CAISVTGGMNTEAFF.

On this clonotype: A read error is possible here, since a much larger clone lies one base away. The gene calls are TRBV12-3 or TRBV12-4 and TRBJ2-7, with 8 bases fitting TRBD2. V dropped 4 bases and J dropped 3; count of bases not matched to a gene: 8. The CDR3 runs to 15 residues. Written as DNA, the CDR3 is TGTGCCAGCAGTTCCGGGAGTAGCGGGATCTACGAGCAGTACTTC. This sequence encodes CASSSGSSGIYEQYF.

The genes are TRBV2 and TRBJ2-1; D is perhaps TRBD2 (5 bases). The V end was cut by 2 bases, the J end by 7 bases, with 15 bases between. CDR1 is SNHLY and CDR2 is FYNNEI in the germline V gene. The CDR3 has 15 amino acids. The CDR3 region is CASSEWSSPGNEQFF. The CDR3 DNA sequence: TGTGCCAGCAGTGAATGGTCCAGTCCGGGGAATGAGCAGTTCTTC.

The J gene is TRBJ2-1, the V gene TRBV4-3, with D perhaps TRBD1 or TRBD2 (5 bases each). Trimming cost V 2 bases and J 8 bases, with 19 bases left between them. The CDR3 covers 16 residues. Germline values: CDR1 LGHNA, CDR2 YSLEER. The CDR3: CASSQNTIGAAYEQFF. For the CDR3, the DNA is TGCGCCAGCAGCCAAAATACAATCGGGGCCGCCTATGAGCAGTTCTTC.

This clonotype came up many times. V usage is TRBV27 and J usage is TRBJ1-2, with D possibly being TRBD1 (5 bases). V lost 5 bases and J 2 bases, leaving 9 bases between the germline ends. CDR3 size: 13 residues. Germline assignment: CDR1 MNHEY and CDR2 SMNVEV (reference sequence). The CDR3 loop reads CASSTGLNYGYTF. The CDR3, as DNA: TGTGCCAGCAGTACAGGACTCAACTATGGCTACACCTTC.

This clonotype has only a few counts. The V call is TRBV11-2, the J call TRBJ2-6; D ambiguous. Trimming took 3 bases from V and 1 from J, leaving 13 bases between them. This CDR3 region has 17 residues. Germline-derived CDR1 and CDR2 are SGHAT and FQNNGV. CDR3 nucleotide sequence: TGTGCCAGCAGCTTCGACGTCTCGTTGTCTGGGGCCAACGTCCTGACTTTC. Translation gives CASSFDVSLSGANVLTF.

The genes are TRBV7-9 and TRBJ1-2; D is undetermined. This CDR3 has 14 amino acids. Trimming pared 0 bases from V and 0 bases from J, leaving 5 bases between. CDR1 SEHNR and CDR2 FQNEAQ come from the germline V gene (reference sequence). The CDR3 bases are TGTGCCAGCAGCTTAGCGCTAACTAACTATGGCTACACCTTC. Its protein product is CASSLALTNYGYTF.

The chain links TRBV4-2 to TRBJ1-6; tentative D call: TRBD1 (5 bases). From germline, CDR1 is LGHNA and CDR2 YNFKEQ. This CDR3 region has 19 residues. Trimming cost V 4 bases and J 9 bases, with 28 bases left between them. The DNA for the CDR3 is TGTGCCAGCAGCCCGGGACTCTACGCGGCGGGGCGCGACGGTTCACCCCTCCACTTT. Protein: CASSPGLYAAGRDGSPLHF.

Ten or more counts support this clonotype. This rearrangement joins TRBV5-1 to TRBJ2-2; 10 positions match TRBD1. V was clipped by 3 bases and J by 7 bases; unmatched bases: 12. Germline assignment: CDR1 SGHRS and CDR2 YFSETQ. CDR3 length: 17 amino acids. CDR3 in DNA: TGCGCCAGCAGCTCCGCGTGGGGGACAGGGGCTGGCGGGGAGCTGTTTTTT. It translates to CASSSAWGTGAGGELFF.

Many counts were recorded for this clonotype. The V and J genes are TRBV5-6 and TRBJ2-3; no clear D gene. Trimming removed 1 base from V and 6 bases from J, with 6 bases in between. Germline-derived CDR1 and CDR2 are SGHDT and YYEEEE. The CDR3 covers 12 residues. This chain's CDR3 is CASSLQWDTQYF. In nucleotides, the CDR3 is TGTGCCAGCAGCTTGCAGTGGGATACGCAGTATTTT.

This clonotype was seen only a few times. The chain has TRBV11-2 and TRBJ2-5, with a weak D call TRBD2 (5 bases). The CDR3 sequence is 16 residues long. From germline, CDR1 is SGHAT and CDR2 FQNNGV. Between the trimmed V and J ends, which lost 6 bases and 1 base, there was a span of 18 bases. This chain's CDR3 is CASSSRQEAAQETQYF. Written as DNA, the CDR3 is TGTGCCAGCAGTTCCCGGCAGGAAGCGGCCCAAGAGACCCAGTACTTC.

This clonotype was recorded at least ten times. This rearrangement joins TRBV29-1 to TRBJ2-7, with D uncertain. Trimming shortened V by 3 bases and J by 2 bases, and 8 bases separated the two germline ends. Germline-derived CDR1 and CDR2 are SQVTM and ANQGSEA. This CDR3 is 12 amino acids long. Written as DNA, the CDR3 is TGCAGCGTTGAGGGTGAAGCCTACGAGCAGTACTTC. Protein sequence: CSVEGEAYEQYF.

This clonotype was seen many times. The chain is built from TRBV12-3 or TRBV12-4 and TRBJ2-7, with D perhaps matching TRBD2 (5 bases). The CDR3 totals 14 residues. V was cut by 5 bases and J by 5 bases, with 16 bases left in between. The CDR3 loop reads CASSLTEGSNEQYF. The DNA for the CDR3 is TGTGCCAGCAGTCTGACCGAGGGATCCAACGAGCAGTACTTC.

Comments on this clonotype: This may come from a read error, since a much larger clone is one base off. The chain employs TRBV9 and TRBJ2-7; either TRBD1 or TRBD2 may supply D (6 bases each). The CDR3 is made up of 15 amino acids. Germline V CDR1 and CDR2: SGDLS, YYNGEE. In DNA, the CDR3 is TGTGCCAGCAGCGCTGACGCGGGGACACCCTACGGGCAGTACTTC. It yields the protein CASSADAGTPYGQYF. Complete variable domain (other parts from reference TRBV9 and TRBJ2-7): DSGVTQTPKHLITATGQRVTLRCSPRSGDLSVYWYQQSLDQGLQFLIQYYNGEERAKGNILERFSAQQFPDLHSELNLSSLELGDSALYFCASSADAGTPYGQYFGPGTRLTVT.

This clonotype occurred a few times. The CDR3: CASTPIPGFTEAFF. The CDR3 DNA sequence: TGTGCCAGCACCCCTATCCCCGGGTTCACTGAAGCTTTCTTT. The chain uses TRBV6-5 and TRBJ1-1; no firm D call. There are 14 residues in the CDR3. CDR1 and CDR2 from the germline V gene are MNHEY and SVGAGI. V was shortened by 7 bases and J by 4 bases, with 16 bases between the two germline ends.

This clonotype was counted only a few times. The chain links TRBV20-1 to TRBJ2-4; TRBD2 might be the D (7 bases). The CDR3 spans 19 residues. The V end was cut by 3 bases, the J end by 3 bases, with 27 bases between. Per the germline V gene, CDR1 is DFQATT and CDR2 is SNEGSKA (reference sequence). The CDR3 spells CSARPGGALWGRDKNIQYF. The CDR3 bases are TGCAGTGCTAGGCCTGGGGGCGCGCTGTGGGGGAGGGACAAAAACATTCAGTACTTC.

This clonotype has a handful of counts. The rearrangement uses TRBV9 and TRBJ2-7; 11 positions agree with TRBD2. This CDR3 is built from 14 residues. Germline V lookup: CDR1 SGDLS, CDR2 YYNGEE. The junction had 4 bases not matched to a gene; V was cut back by 0 bases and J by 8 bases. CDR3 region: CASSVGTSGGKQYF. The CDR3 DNA is TGTGCCAGCAGCGTAGGTACTAGCGGGGGAAAGCAGTACTTC. The full variable domain, completed using reference TRBV9 and TRBJ2-7, is DSGVTQTPKHLITATGQRVTLRCSPRSGDLSVYWYQQSLDQGLQFLIQYYNGEERAKGNILERFSAQQFPDLHSELNLSSLELGDSALYFCASSVGTSGGKQYFGPGTRLTVT.

The genes are TRBV11-2 and TRBJ2-7; 8 nucleotides match TRBD1. Germline values: CDR1 SGHAT, CDR2 FQNNGV. V was clipped by 4 bases and J by 1 base; unmatched bases: 15. The CDR3 totals 18 residues. The CDR3 protein is CASSSPLSRDRRSYEQYF. The CDR3 coding sequence is TGTGCCAGCAGCTCACCTTTAAGCCGGGACAGGAGATCCTACGAGCAGTACTTC.

This clonotype was picked up many times. The chain recombines TRBV7-9 with TRBJ1-4; D ambiguous. CDR1 and CDR2 (germline): SEHNR, FQNEAQ (reference sequence). This CDR3 has 16 residues. V lost 4 bases to trimming and J lost 3 bases, with 15 bases between them. The CDR3 reads CASSSPVWAANEKLFF. DNA of the CDR3: TGTGCCAGCAGCTCACCGGTTTGGGCAGCTAATGAAAAACTGTTTTTT.